The TCR beta chain under discussion was sequenced for a study of Ad26.COV2.S vaccination and SARS-CoV-2 variants. Libraries were prepared by immunoSEQ multiplex PCR; TCRdb keeps only in-frame clonotypes and omits some of them. The table has 330,000 or so clones, 85% to 90% seen once; the top ten hold around 5.5%. The treatment denotes: 15 to 20 received Ad26.COV2.S at low or high dose, single or two shots; 5 received placebo; per-sample allocation not given. Each sample was drawn 63 days after the first injection (of vaccine or placebo). Ad26 vector vaccine expressed Wuhan-strain SARS-CoV-2 spike. Trimming shortened V by 7 bases and J by 5 bases, and 17 bases separated the two germline ends. Germline lookup yields CDR1 MNHEY and CDR2 SVGAGI. The CDR3 consists of 15 residues.

This receptor was taken from a person aged 18-60 years who received the Ad26.COV2.S COVID-19 vaccine or a placebo. This specimen consisted of peripheral blood, obtained in a trial of Ad26.COV2.S vaccine versus placebo. The chain combines TRBV6-5 with TRBJ2-2; D might be TRBD1 (5 bases). The DNA for the CDR3 is TGTGCCAGCACTAGACAGAACAGAGAGACCGGGGAGCTGTTTTTT. Protein product: CASTRQNRETGELFF.